The 6 T cell receptor beta chains presented below share a single source sample, sequenced in a study of OX40 agonist ivuxolimab in advanced cancers. Method: immunoSEQ multiplex PCR; TCRdb's copy keeps in-frame clones and lacks some. Here the sample spans 75,000 to 100,000 clones, under 85% being singletons. Source: CD4+ or CD8+ T cells sorted from blood, taken in a trial of the OX40 agonist ivuxolimab. The receptor set was obtained from an adult with an advanced solid tumor such as melanoma, head and neck, liver or kidney cancer.

The chain carries TRBV4-1 and TRBJ1-3, with a possible D match to TRBD1 (5 bases). The germline V and J ends were trimmed by 1 base and 0 bases, with 10 bases remaining between them. This CDR3 comprises 16 residues. Germline lookup yields CDR1 MGHRA and CDR2 YSYEKL. In nucleotides, the CDR3 is TGCGCCAGCAGCCAAGGCCAGGGTGTCTCTGGAAACACCATATATTTT. It specifies CASSQGQGVSGNTIYF.

This clone was seen a few times. The J gene is TRBJ1-5, the V gene TRBV5-1; D unclear. Germline V gives CDR1 SGHRS, CDR2 YFSETQ. The CDR3 is 11 amino acids. V lost 4 bases, J lost 9 bases, and 8 bases lay in between. CDR3 DNA: TGCGCCAGCAGCCCCGTCAGGCCCCAGCATTTT. Its translation: CASSPVRPQHF.

The CDR3 loop reads CASSFGTGGTYEQYF. The CDR3 DNA is TGCGCCAGCAGCTTCGGGACAGGGGGAACCTACGAGCAGTACTTC. The chain couples TRBV5-1 to TRBJ2-7, with 11 bases that match TRBD1. This CDR3 has 15 amino acids. V gave up 2 bases and J gave up 2 bases; unmatched junction bases: 3. Germline CDR1 is SGHRS and CDR2 is YFSETQ.

The V call is TRBV18, the J call TRBJ2-1, with no clear D. There are 15 residues in the CDR3. Trimming took off 1 base at V and 2 bases at J, with 9 bases between the two ends. Germline assignment: CDR1 KGHSH and CDR2 LQKENI. The CDR3 coding sequence is TGTGCCAGCTCACCACAGCCCAGGACCTACAATGAGCAGTTCTTC. It codes for CASSPQPRTYNEQFF.

The chain carries TRBV7-9 and TRBJ2-3; 10 nucleotides agree with TRBD2. CDR3 length: 18 amino acids. Germline-derived CDR1 and CDR2 are SEHNR and FQNEAQ (reference sequence). V was pared by 4 bases and J by 1 base, with 11 bases of the junction left unmatched. The CDR3 sequence: CASSSSGSLTGGTDTQYF. DNA of the CDR3: TGTGCCAGCAGCTCTAGCGGGAGCTTGACTGGTGGCACAGATACGCAGTATTTT.

This clone showed up just once. The genes are TRBV18 and TRBJ2-2; D may be TRBD1 (6 bases). The CDR3 is 14 residues long. The germline gives CDR1 KGHSH, CDR2 LQKENI. Trimming stripped 5 bases from V and 4 bases from J, with 11 bases between. CDR3 in DNA: TGTGCCAGCTCAGGGGACACTCGCACCGGGGAGCTGTTTTTT. Translation gives CASSGDTRTGELFF. Drawing the rest from reference TRBV18 and TRBJ2-2, the complete variable domain is NAGVMQNPRHLVRRRGQEARLRCSPMKGHSHVYWYRQLPEEGLKFMVYLQKENIIDESGMPKERFSAEFPKEGPSILRIQQVVRGDSAAYFCASSGDTRTGELFFGEGSRLTVL.